The entry below gives a single TCR beta chain sequence along with its context. This record comes from a study of blood T cell repertoires in COVID-19. Study-level background: Some COVID-19 samples were acute and others convalescent; all came from the United States, Italy and Spain. PBMCs, B-cell-depleted T cells, or T cells were the source of the cDNA or gDNA that made up the material.

In the authors' workflow: Estimated nucleated cell counts came from reference gene primer amplification. Repertoires were generated with immunoSEQ multiplex PCR, while TCRdb's copy carries only in-frame clones and drops some. That table furnishes V, J and clone size, whereas the DNA furnished D and trimming. The sample contains around 250,000 clones, more than 85% of which appear only once. Sequences were obtained from peripheral blood. The receptor comes from an older woman with active or convalescent COVID-19.

The CDR3 DNA is TGTGCCAGCAGTACTGCCAGGCTTGAGCAGTTCTTC. Translation gives CASSTARLEQFF. The chain joins TRBV6-2 or TRBV6-3 to TRBJ2-1; D is undetermined. Trimming pared 5 bases from V and 9 bases from J, leaving 11 bases between. The CDR3 has 12 residues. CDR1 and CDR2 (germline): MNHEY, SVGEGT.